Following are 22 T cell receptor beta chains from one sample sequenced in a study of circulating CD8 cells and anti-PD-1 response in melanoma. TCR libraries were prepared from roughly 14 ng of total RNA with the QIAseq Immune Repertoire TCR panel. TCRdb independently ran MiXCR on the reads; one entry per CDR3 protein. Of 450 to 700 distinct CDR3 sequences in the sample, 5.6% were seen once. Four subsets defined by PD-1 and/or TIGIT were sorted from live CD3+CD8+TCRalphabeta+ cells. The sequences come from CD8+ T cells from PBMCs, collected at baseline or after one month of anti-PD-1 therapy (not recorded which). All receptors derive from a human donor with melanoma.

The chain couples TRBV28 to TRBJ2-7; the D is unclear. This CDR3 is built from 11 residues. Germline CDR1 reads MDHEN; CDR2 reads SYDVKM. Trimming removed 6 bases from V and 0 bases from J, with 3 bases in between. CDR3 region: CASRSSYEQYF. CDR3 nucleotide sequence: TGTGCCAGCAGGTCCTCCTACGAGCAGTACTTC.

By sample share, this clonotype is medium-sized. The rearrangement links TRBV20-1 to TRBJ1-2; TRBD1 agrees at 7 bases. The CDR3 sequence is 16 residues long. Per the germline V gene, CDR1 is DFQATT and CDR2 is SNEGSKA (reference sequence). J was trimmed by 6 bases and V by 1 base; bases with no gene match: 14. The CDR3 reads CSARVSWGQPLHGYTF. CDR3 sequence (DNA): TGCAGTGCTAGAGTCTCTTGGGGACAGCCCTTGCATGGCTACACCTTC.

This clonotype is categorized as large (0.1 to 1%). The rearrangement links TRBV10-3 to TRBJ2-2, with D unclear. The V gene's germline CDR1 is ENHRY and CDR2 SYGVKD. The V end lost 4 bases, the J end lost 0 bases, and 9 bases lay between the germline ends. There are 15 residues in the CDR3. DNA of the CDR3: TGTGCCATCAGTGGGGCAGGCCCGAACACCGGGGAGCTGTTTTTT. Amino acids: CAISGAGPNTGELFF.

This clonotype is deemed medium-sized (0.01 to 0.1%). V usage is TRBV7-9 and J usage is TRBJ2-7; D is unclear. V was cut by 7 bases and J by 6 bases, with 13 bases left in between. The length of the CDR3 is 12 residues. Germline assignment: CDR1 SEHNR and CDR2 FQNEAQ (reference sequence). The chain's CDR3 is CASMKGFSEQYF. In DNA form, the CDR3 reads TGTGCCAGCATGAAGGGATTTAGCGAGCAGTACTTC.

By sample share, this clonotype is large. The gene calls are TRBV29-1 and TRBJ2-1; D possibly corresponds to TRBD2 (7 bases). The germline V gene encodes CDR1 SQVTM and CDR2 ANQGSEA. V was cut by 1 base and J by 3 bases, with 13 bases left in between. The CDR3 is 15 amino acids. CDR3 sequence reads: CSVEASGGLYNEQFF. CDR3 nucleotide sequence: TGCAGCGTTGAAGCGTCCGGGGGGCTCTACAATGAGCAGTTCTTC.

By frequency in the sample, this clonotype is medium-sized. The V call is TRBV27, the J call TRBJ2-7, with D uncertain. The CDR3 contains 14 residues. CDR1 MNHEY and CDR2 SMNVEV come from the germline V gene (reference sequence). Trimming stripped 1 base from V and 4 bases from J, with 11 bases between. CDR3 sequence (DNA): TGTGCCAGCAGTTTATTCTCTTCCTCTTACGAGCAGTACTTC. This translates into CASSLFSSSYEQYF.

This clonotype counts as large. DNA for the CDR3: TGTGCCAGCAGCTTGGGACTAGCGGGCGTACTAACAGATACGCAGTATTTT. It specifies CASSLGLAGVLTDTQYF. The chain is built from TRBV5-4 and TRBJ2-3; 10 bases fit TRBD2. Germline CDR1 and CDR2: SGHNT and YYREEE (reference sequence). This CDR3 spans 17 amino acids. J was trimmed by 3 bases and V by 0 bases; bases with no gene match: 7.

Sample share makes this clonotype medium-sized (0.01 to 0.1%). In nucleotides, the CDR3 is TGTGCCAGCAGTGAGTGGAGTAGCAATCAGCCCCAGCATTTT. This gives the protein CASSEWSSNQPQHF. V usage is TRBV2 and J usage is TRBJ1-5; D remains unclear. Germline V gives CDR1 SNHLY, CDR2 FYNNEI. V was cut by 3 bases and J by 0 bases, with 6 bases left in between. This CDR3 contains 14 residues.

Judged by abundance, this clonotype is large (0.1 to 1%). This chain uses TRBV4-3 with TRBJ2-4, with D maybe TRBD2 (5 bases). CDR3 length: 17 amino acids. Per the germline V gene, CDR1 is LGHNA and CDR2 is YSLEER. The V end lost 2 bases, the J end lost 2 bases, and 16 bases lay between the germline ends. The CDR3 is CASSQTDTGISKNIQYF. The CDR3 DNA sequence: TGCGCCAGCAGCCAAACCGATACCGGGATCTCCAAAAACATTCAGTACTTC.

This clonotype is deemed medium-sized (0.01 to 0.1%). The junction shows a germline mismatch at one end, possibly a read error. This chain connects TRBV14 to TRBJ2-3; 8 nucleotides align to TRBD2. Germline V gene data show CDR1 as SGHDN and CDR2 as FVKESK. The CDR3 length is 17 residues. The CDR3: CASSQGVGAAGADTQCF. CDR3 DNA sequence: TGTGCCAGCAGCCAAGGGGTCGGTGCAGCGGGAGCGGATACGCAGTGTTTT.

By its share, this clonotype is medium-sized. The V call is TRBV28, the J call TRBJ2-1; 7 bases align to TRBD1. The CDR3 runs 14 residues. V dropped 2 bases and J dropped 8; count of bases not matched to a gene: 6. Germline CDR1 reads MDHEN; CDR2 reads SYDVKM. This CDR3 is CASSLQGESDEQFF. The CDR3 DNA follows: TGTGCCAGCAGTTTACAGGGGGAGTCAGATGAGCAGTTCTTC.

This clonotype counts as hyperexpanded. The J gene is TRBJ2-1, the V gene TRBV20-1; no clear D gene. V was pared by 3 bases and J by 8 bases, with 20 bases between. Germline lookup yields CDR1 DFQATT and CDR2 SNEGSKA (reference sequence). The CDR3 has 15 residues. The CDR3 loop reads CSASGSFTPGDEQFF. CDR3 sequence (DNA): TGCAGTGCTAGCGGGTCCTTTACTCCTGGCGATGAGCAGTTCTTC.

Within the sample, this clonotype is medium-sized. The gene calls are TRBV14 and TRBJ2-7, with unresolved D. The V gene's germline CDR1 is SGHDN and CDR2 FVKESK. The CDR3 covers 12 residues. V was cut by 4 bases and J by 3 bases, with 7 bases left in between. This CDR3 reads CASSPANYEQYF. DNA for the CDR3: TGTGCCAGCAGCCCGGCGAACTACGAGCAGTACTTC.

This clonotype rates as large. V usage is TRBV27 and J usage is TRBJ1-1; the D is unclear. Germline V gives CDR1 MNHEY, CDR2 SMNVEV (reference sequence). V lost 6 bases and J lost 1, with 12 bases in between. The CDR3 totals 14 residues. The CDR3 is CASSPLRANTEAFF. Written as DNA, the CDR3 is TGTGCCAGCAGCCCTCTTAGGGCGAACACTGAAGCTTTCTTT.

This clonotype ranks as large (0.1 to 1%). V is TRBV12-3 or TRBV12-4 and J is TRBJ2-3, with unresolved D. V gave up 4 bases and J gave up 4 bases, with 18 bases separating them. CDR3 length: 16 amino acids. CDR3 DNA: TGTGCCAGCAGTTCCACCAGGTGGGCTTTGGCAGATACGCAGTATTTT. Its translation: CASSSTRWALADTQYF.

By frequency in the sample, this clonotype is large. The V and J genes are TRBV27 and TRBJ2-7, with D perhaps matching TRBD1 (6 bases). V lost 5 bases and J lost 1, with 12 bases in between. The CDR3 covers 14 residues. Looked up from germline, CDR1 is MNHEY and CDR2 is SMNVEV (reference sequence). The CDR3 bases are TGTGCCAGCAGTCCGCGACAGGCTTCCTACGAGCAGTACTTC. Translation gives CASSPRQASYEQYF.

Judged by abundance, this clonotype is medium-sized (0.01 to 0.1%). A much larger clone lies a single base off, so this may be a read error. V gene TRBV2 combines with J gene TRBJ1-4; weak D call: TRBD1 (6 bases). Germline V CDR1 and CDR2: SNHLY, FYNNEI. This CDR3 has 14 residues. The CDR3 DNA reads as TGTGCCAGCAGCGCCGGGGGCGATAATGAAAAACTGCTTTTT. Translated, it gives CASSAGGDNEKLLF.

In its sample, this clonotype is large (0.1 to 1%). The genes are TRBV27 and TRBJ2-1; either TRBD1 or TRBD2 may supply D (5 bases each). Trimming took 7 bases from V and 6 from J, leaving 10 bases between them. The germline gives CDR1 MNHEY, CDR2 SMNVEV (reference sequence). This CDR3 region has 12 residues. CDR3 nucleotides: TGTGCCAGCACACGGGGCGGCAATGAGCAGTTCTTC. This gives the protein CASTRGGNEQFF.

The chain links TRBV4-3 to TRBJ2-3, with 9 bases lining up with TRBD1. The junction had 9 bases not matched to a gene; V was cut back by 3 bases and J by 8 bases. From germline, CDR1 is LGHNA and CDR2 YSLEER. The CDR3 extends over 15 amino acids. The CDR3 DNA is TGCGCCAGCAGCCAGGTCGACAGGGGGGCGGGTACGCAGTATTTT. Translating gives CASSQVDRGAGTQYF.

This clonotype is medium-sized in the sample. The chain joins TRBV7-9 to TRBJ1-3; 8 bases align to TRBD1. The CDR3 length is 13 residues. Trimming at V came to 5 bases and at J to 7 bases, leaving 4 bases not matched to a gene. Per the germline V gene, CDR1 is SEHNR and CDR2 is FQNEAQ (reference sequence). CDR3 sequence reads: CASSDQGANTIYF. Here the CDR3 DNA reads TGTGCCAGCAGCGACCAGGGGGCCAACACCATATATTTT.

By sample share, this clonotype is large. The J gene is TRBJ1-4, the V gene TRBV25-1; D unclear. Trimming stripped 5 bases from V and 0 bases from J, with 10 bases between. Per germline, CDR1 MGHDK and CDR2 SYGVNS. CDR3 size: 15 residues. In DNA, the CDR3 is TGTGCCAGCAGTCAAACCTTCGCAACTAATGAAAAACTGTTTTTT. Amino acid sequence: CASSQTFATNEKLFF.

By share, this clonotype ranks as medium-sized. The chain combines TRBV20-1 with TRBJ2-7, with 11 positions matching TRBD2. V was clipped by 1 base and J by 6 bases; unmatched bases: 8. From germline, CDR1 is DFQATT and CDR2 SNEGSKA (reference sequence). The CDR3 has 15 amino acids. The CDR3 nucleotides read TGCAGTGCTAGAGTTATAGCGGGAGGGAAGGCCGAGCAGTACTTC. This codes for CSARVIAGGKAEQYF.